A single T cell receptor (beta chain) is shown here with its context. Original analysis: Amplification of reference gene primers was used by the study to estimate nucleated cell counts. Assay: immunoSEQ multiplex PCR; the TCRdb copy retains only in-frame clones and omits some. The DNA was the basis for D and trimming; V, J and clone size are from that table. Of over 130,000 clones in the sample, 84% were seen once. This sample was included in a study of blood T cell repertoires in COVID-19. Whole-study context: Sites in the United States, Italy and Spain provided acute and convalescent COVID-19 samples. From T cells, B-cell-depleted T cells, or PBMCs came the material, which was cDNA or gDNA.

V lost 5 bases to trimming and J lost 4 bases; unmatched junction nucleotides: 2. Germline CDR1 reads LNHDA; CDR2 reads SQIVND (reference sequence). The CDR3 runs 13 residues. The sequence derives from a man between 65 and 80 years old with acute or convalescent COVID-19. The chain recombines TRBV19 with TRBJ1-3; 7 bases fit TRBD1. Sequenced input: peripheral blood. This CDR3 reads CASSSGGGNTIYF. In nucleotides, the CDR3 is TGTGCCAGTAGTTCAGGGGGAGGAAACACCATATATTTT.